This TCR beta chain was identified in a study of T-cell reconstitution after alpha-beta-depleted transplantation in children. V was clipped by 1 base and J by 2 bases; unmatched bases: 13. Germline CDR1 is SGHVS and CDR2 is FQNEAQ. The CDR3 covers 19 residues. Construction of the TCRbeta library involved unique molecular identifiers. TCRdb ran MiXCR on the PCR reads and lists one entry per CDR3 protein. The repertoire holds around 370,000 distinct CDR3 sequences, about a tenth seen once, with about 2.3% in the top ten. The source was PBMCs from the stem cell graft donor, collected from the stem cell graft. This TCR was recovered from a human donor who donated a stem cell graft to a child with acute lymphoblastic leukemia. V is TRBV7-8 and J is TRBJ1-3; 8 nucleotides match TRBD1. The CDR3: CASSLGGGQEPSAGNTIYF. CDR3 coding DNA: TGTGCCAGCAGCTTAGGGGGGGGACAGGAGCCCTCGGCTGGAAACACCATATATTTT. The full variable domain, in which reference TRBV7-8 and TRBJ1-3 provide the parts outside the CDR3, is GAGVSQSPRYKVAKRGQDVALRCDPISGHVSLFWYQQALGQGPEFLTYFQNEAQLDKSGLPSDRFFAERPEGSVSTLKIQRTQQEDSAVYLCASSLGGGQEPSAGNTIYFGEGSWLTVV.